The source of this TCR beta chain is a study of blood T cell repertoires in COVID-19. As for the study in general: The United States, Italy and Spain supplied acute and convalescent COVID-19 samples. Nucleic acid was either cDNA or gDNA, and it came from T cells, B-cell-depleted T cells, or PBMCs.

The CDR3 is made up of 13 amino acids. In germline, CDR1 is MGHRA, CDR2 YSYEKL. V gave up 4 bases and J gave up 9 bases; unmatched junction bases: 8. Profiled with immunoSEQ multiplex PCR; TCRdb holds only in-frame clones, not every one. The table records fewer than 95,000 clones, around 89% of them present only once. The sequence came from a man in his fifties or sixties with acute or convalescent COVID-19. This chain joins TRBV4-1 and TRBJ2-5; 7 bases are shared with TRBD2. The sample comprised peripheral blood. Here the CDR3 reads CASSPLLASAQYF. CDR3 DNA sequence: TGCGCCAGCAGCCCATTACTAGCGTCGGCCCAGTACTTC.